A selection of T cell receptor beta chains follows, all from one sample in a study of molecular identifiers for immune sequencing clone quantification. In TCRdb, the PCR reads were re-called with MiXCR into one record per CDR3 protein. The sample shows around 480,000 distinct CDR3 sequences, 20% to 25% of them seen only once. What was sequenced was naive CD8+ T cells from blood, with Jurkat cell RNA spiked in. All receptors derive from a human donor in good health. Some libraries in this study had Jurkat cell RNA spiked in. Both conserved end residues are part of each CDR3. The order of the fields is clone size, V gene, D gene, J gene, CDR3 DNA, CDR3 protein. A D gene is named only where the DNA matches it firmly. Rows give clone size only sometimes, using once, few, many, or a class for an expanded clone.

clone_size: many; v_call: TRBV4-3; d_call: -; j_call: TRBJ1-2; cdr3_nt: TGCGCCAGCAGCCAAGAATGGGGTGGTAACTATGGCTACACCTTC; cdr3_aa: CASSQEWGGNYGYTF
clone_size: -; v_call: TRBV27; d_call: -; j_call: TRBJ1-1; cdr3_nt: TGTGCCAGCAGTTTTGCGGAGAACACTGAAGCTTTCTTT; cdr3_aa: CASSFAENTEAFF
clone_size: -; v_call: TRBV4-1; d_call: TRBD1; j_call: TRBJ2-2; cdr3_nt: TGCACCAGCAGCCCTGGGGGCAGGGGGCTGTTCGGGGAGCTGTTTTTT; cdr3_aa: CTSSPGGRGLFGELFF
clone_size: many; v_call: TRBV7-8; d_call: TRBD2; j_call: TRBJ2-3; cdr3_nt: TGTGCCAGCAGCTACTCCTTAGCGGGGGGCAGCACAGATACGCAGTATTTT; cdr3_aa: CASSYSLAGGSTDTQYF
clone_size: many; v_call: TRBV27; d_call: -; j_call: TRBJ1-2; cdr3_nt: TGTGCCAGCAGTTCACTCACAGGAAGTAACTATGGCTACACCTTC; cdr3_aa: CASSSLTGSNYGYTF
clone_size: many; v_call: TRBV7-9; d_call: TRBD1; j_call: TRBJ2-5; cdr3_nt: TGTGCCAGCAGCTGGGACAGAACCCGCCAAGAGACCCAGTACTTC; cdr3_aa: CASSWDRTRQETQYF
clone_size: few; v_call: TRBV6-5; d_call: TRBD1; j_call: TRBJ1-5; cdr3_nt: TGTGCCAGCAGGAGTGGGACAGCTCCTAATCAGCCCCAGCATTTT; cdr3_aa: CASRSGTAPNQPQHF
clone_size: many; v_call: TRBV4-1; d_call: -; j_call: TRBJ2-6; cdr3_nt: TGCGCCAGCAGCGCGAGTTCCGGGGCCAACGTCCTGACTTTC; cdr3_aa: CASSASSGANVLTF
clone_size: -; v_call: TRBV6-6; d_call: TRBD1; j_call: TRBJ2-3; cdr3_nt: TGTGCCAGCAGTTACGAGAGACAGGGGTACACAGATACGCAGTATTTT; cdr3_aa: CASSYERQGYTDTQYF
clone_size: many; v_call: TRBV27; d_call: -; j_call: TRBJ2-7; cdr3_nt: TGTGCCAGCAGTTTCTCCACCCGGGGGTACGAGCAGTACTTC; cdr3_aa: CASSFSTRGYEQYF